One sample yielded the 4 T cell receptor beta chains listed below, sequenced in a study of blood T cell repertoires in COVID-19. Libraries were prepared by immunoSEQ multiplex PCR; TCRdb keeps only in-frame clonotypes and omits some of them. The sample lists over 450,000 clones, roughly nine tenths occurring once. The sample comprised peripheral blood. The receptors were gathered from a man younger than 35 with COVID-19, enrolled during active disease.

The chain is built from TRBV24-1 and TRBJ2-5; 10 bases match TRBD1. V dropped 5 bases and J dropped 7; count of bases not matched to a gene: 3. The CDR3 consists of 13 residues. CDR1 KGHDR and CDR2 SFDVKD come from the germline V gene. The CDR3 reads CATSARDRGTQYF. The CDR3 nucleotides read TGTGCCACCAGTGCTAGGGACAGGGGGACCCAGTACTTC.

Only one count was recorded for this clone. V gene TRBV21-1 combines with J gene TRBJ2-1; the table gives TRBD1 as D, unverified against the DNA. TRBV21-1 is marked as a pseudogene. This CDR3 spans 14 amino acids. CDR3 coding DNA: TGTGCCAGCAGTGGACAAAACAAAGGCAATGAGCAGTTCTTC. Residues: CASSGQNKGNEQFF.

This clone was picked up one time. The chain recombines TRBV2 with TRBJ2-1, with a possible D match to TRBD2 (5 bases). The germline V gene has CDR1 SNHLY and CDR2 FYNNEI. The CDR3 length is 15 residues. V lost 1 base and J lost 6, with 13 bases in between. The CDR3 region has the DNA TGTGCCAGCAGTGAAGATTTCCTAGGGAGCAATGAGCAGTTCTTC. Its translation: CASSEDFLGSNEQFF.

J is TRBJ1-1 and V is TRBV5-4; the match to TRBD1 covers 8 bases. The trim removed 3 bases at V and 1 base at J, leaving 5 bases unmatched. Germline lookup yields CDR1 SGHNT and CDR2 YYREEE (reference sequence). The CDR3 runs to 15 residues. CDR3 region: CASSSRDRRNTEAFF. DNA for the CDR3: TGTGCCAGCAGCTCCCGGGACAGGAGGAACACTGAAGCTTTCTTT.